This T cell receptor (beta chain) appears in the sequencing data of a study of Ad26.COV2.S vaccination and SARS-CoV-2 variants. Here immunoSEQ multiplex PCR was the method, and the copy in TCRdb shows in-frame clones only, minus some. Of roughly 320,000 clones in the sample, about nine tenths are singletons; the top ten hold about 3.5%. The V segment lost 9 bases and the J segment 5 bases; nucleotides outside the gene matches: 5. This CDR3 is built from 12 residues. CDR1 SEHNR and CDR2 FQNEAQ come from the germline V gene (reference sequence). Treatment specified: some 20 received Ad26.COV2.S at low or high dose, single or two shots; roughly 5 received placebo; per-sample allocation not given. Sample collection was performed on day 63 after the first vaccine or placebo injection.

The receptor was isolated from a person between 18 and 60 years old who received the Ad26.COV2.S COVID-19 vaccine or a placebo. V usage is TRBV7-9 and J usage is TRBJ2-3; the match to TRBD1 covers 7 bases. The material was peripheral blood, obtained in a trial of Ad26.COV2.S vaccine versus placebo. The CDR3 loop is CASQQGIDTQYF. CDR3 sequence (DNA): TGTGCCAGTCAACAGGGGATAGATACGCAGTATTTT.